These 32 T cell receptor beta chains share one sample of origin, sequenced in a study of cytomegalovirus exposure and HLA in healthy donors. 13 Jbeta primers and 60 Vbeta primers were used for the PCR. Clones were sequenced by immunoSEQ multiplex PCR, and TCRdb holds only the in-frame ones, with some missing. The sample records about 140,000 clones, around three quarters being singletons. The sample taken for sequencing was PBMCs. The receptors derive from a man in his forties in good health and CMV-seronegative.

The V call is TRBV2, the J call TRBJ1-2; the D is unclear. CDR1 is SNHLY and CDR2 is FYNNEI in the germline V gene. Trimming pared 3 bases from V and 2 bases from J, leaving 10 bases between. CDR3 length: 14 residues. CDR3 loop: CASSEKTPNYGYTF. The DNA for the CDR3 is TGTGCCAGCAGTGAGAAGACACCCAACTATGGCTACACCTTC.

This rearrangement joins TRBV27 to TRBJ2-2; the match to TRBD1 covers 9 bases. CDR1 is MNHEY, CDR2 SMNVEV, per germline (reference sequence). Losses at the gene ends were 5 bases for V and 3 bases for J; bases not matched to a gene: 4. The CDR3 runs to 15 residues. The CDR3 sequence is CASSKGTGYTGELFF. The CDR3 DNA sequence: TGTGCCAGCAGTAAGGGGACAGGGTACACCGGGGAGCTGTTTTTT.

V gene TRBV5-1 combines with J gene TRBJ1-2; a weak D match, TRBD1 (6 bases). V was pared by 6 bases and J by 0 bases, with 12 bases between. This CDR3 contains 14 residues. Germline CDR1 reads SGHRS; CDR2 reads YFSETQ. CDR3 sequence reads: CASTMDSPNYGYTF. The CDR3 DNA reads as TGCGCCAGCACCATGGACAGTCCTAACTATGGCTACACCTTC.

The chain joins TRBV19 to TRBJ1-2; no firm D call. The CDR3 loop spans 14 amino acids. V was trimmed by 5 bases and J by 3 bases, leaving 13 bases between them. Germline V gene sequence: CDR1 LNHDA, CDR2 SQIVND (reference sequence). CDR3 sequence reads: CASSDYLKDYGYTF. The DNA of the CDR3 is TGTGCCAGTAGTGACTATCTGAAGGACTATGGCTACACCTTC.

This clone was counted a single time. The chain links TRBV9 to TRBJ2-1, with 7 bases lining up with TRBD1. The V gene's germline CDR1 is SGDLS and CDR2 YYNGEE. The trim removed 0 bases at V and 10 bases at J, leaving 16 bases unmatched. The CDR3 contains 17 residues. The CDR3 coding sequence is TGTGCCAGCAGCGTAGATCCCCCCGGGACAGCCCGAGGAGAGCAGTTCTTC. Its protein product is CASSVDPPGTARGEQFF.

This chain joins TRBV7-9 and TRBJ1-4, with a weak D call TRBD1 (6 bases). Germline V gives CDR1 SEHNR, CDR2 FQNEAQ (reference sequence). V lost 4 bases to trimming and J lost 4 bases, with 16 bases between them. This CDR3 has 16 amino acids. DNA of the CDR3: TGTGCCAGCAGCTCCCCTTCCGGGACAAATAATGAAAAACTGTTTTTT. This translates into CASSSPSGTNNEKLFF.

The chain uses TRBV19 and TRBJ2-2; 14 bases map to TRBD2. V dropped 6 bases and J dropped 7; count of bases not matched to a gene: 4. The CDR3 totals 15 residues. Germline values: CDR1 LNHDA, CDR2 SQIVND (reference sequence). CDR3 sequence: CASSGTSGRNGELFF. The CDR3 DNA is TGTGCCAGTAGCGGGACTAGCGGGAGAAACGGGGAGCTGTTTTTT.

This chain joins TRBV25-1 and TRBJ1-5; a possible D gene is TRBD1 (5 bases). Germline V CDR1 and CDR2: MGHDK, SYGVNS. The CDR3 runs to 13 residues. V was cut by 7 bases and J by 3 bases, with 10 bases left in between. This CDR3 is CASTQGDNQPQHF. CDR3 nucleotides: TGTGCCAGCACTCAGGGCGACAATCAGCCCCAGCATTTT.

To note about this clone: Compared with germline, one end of the junction differs, possibly owing to a read error. This chain links TRBV27 with TRBJ2-4; D might be TRBD1 (7 bases). Germline V gene lookup returns CDR1 MNHEY and CDR2 SMNVEV (reference sequence). The CDR3 is 19 residues long. Written as DNA, the CDR3 is TGTGCCAGCAGTCGACAGGGTCGGGGGATTCTCATAGCCAAAAACAGTCAGTACTTC. It encodes CASSRQGRGILIAKNSQYF.

The rearrangement uses TRBV7-9 and TRBJ2-5; D unresolved. Per the germline V gene, CDR1 is SEHNR and CDR2 is FQNEAQ (reference sequence). The CDR3 has 16 residues. V dropped 1 base and J dropped 2 bases, with 14 bases sitting between them. CDR3 amino acids: CASSLVRTDNQETQYF. The CDR3, as DNA: TGTGCCAGCAGCTTAGTCCGAACAGACAATCAAGAGACCCAGTACTTC.

A remark on this clone: The sample has other DNA sequences that encode this CDR3 too. The chain carries TRBV19 and TRBJ2-3; 10 bases align to TRBD2. J was trimmed by 1 base and V by 6 bases; bases with no gene match: 4. This CDR3 is 15 amino acids long. Germline lookup yields CDR1 LNHDA and CDR2 SQIVND (reference sequence). CDR3 loop: CASRDGTSGTDTQYF. The CDR3 DNA follows: TGTGCCAGTAGGGACGGGACTAGCGGCACAGATACGCAGTATTTT.

This clone is a singleton in its sample. The chain couples TRBV7-6 to TRBJ2-5, with unresolved D. Germline CDR1 reads SGHVS; CDR2 reads FNYEAQ. V lost 0 bases and J lost 2, with 4 bases in between. CDR3 length: 13 residues. The CDR3 protein is CASSLAMQETQYF. For the CDR3, the DNA is TGTGCCAGCAGCTTAGCCATGCAAGAGACCCAGTACTTC.

This chain joins TRBV28 and TRBJ1-5; D is undetermined. The CDR3 runs 15 residues. Germline CDR1 reads MDHEN; CDR2 reads SYDVKM. V gave up 6 bases and J gave up 6 bases, with 18 bases separating them. CDR3 amino acids: CASREGGLGGQPQHF. CDR3 coding DNA: TGTGCCAGCAGGGAGGGCGGCCTCGGTGGTCAGCCCCAGCATTTT.

The chain couples TRBV14 to TRBJ2-2, with TRBD1 identical over 9 bases. The V segment lost 4 bases and the J segment 4 bases; nucleotides outside the gene matches: 4. CDR3 length: 15 residues. CDR1 SGHDN and CDR2 FVKESK come from the germline V gene. The chain's CDR3 is CASSPQGASTGELFF. The CDR3 DNA reads as TGTGCCAGCAGCCCACAGGGGGCGAGCACCGGGGAGCTGTTTTTT.

The chain has TRBV7-9 and TRBJ1-2; a weak D match, TRBD1 (5 bases). The germline V gene encodes CDR1 SEHNR and CDR2 FQNEAQ (reference sequence). V was shortened by 0 bases and J by 12 bases, with 11 bases between the two germline ends. This CDR3 is 12 amino acids long. In DNA form, the CDR3 reads TGTGCCAGCAGCTTAGCCCGGGGCGGGAACACCTTC. Translating it yields CASSLARGGNTF.

In its sample, this clone was seen once. The chain combines TRBV28 with TRBJ2-5, with TRBD2 as a possible D gene (6 bases). Trimming shortened V by 1 base and J by 5 bases, and 11 bases separated the two germline ends. Germline loops: CDR1 MDHEN, CDR2 SYDVKM. The CDR3 runs 14 residues. The CDR3 sequence is CASSLSAGRETQYF. DNA of the CDR3: TGTGCCAGCAGTTTATCTGCGGGAAGGGAGACCCAGTACTTC.

The rearrangement links TRBV7-8 to TRBJ2-7; D possibly corresponds to TRBD2 (7 bases). Trimming removed 4 bases from V and 2 bases from J, with 18 bases in between. The CDR3 contains 16 residues. CDR1 is SGHVS and CDR2 is FQNEAQ in the germline V gene. CDR3 loop: CASSSSWGGAAYEQYF. The CDR3 coding sequence is TGTGCCAGCAGCTCGTCCTGGGGGGGGGCCGCCTACGAGCAGTACTTC.

The gene calls are TRBV4-1 and TRBJ2-1; D is unresolved. CDR3 size: 16 residues. Germline V gene sequence: CDR1 MGHRA, CDR2 YSYEKL. Trimming cost V 7 bases and J 7 bases, with 23 bases left between them. The CDR3 is CASTGPGSFVGNEQFF. For the CDR3, the DNA is TGCGCCAGCACCGGTCCCGGATCGTTTGTCGGGAATGAGCAGTTCTTC.

This clone was picked up one time. CDR3 nucleotide sequence: TGTGCCAGCAGAAACAGGACCACGGCGAACACTGAAGCTTTCTTT. Protein: CASRNRTTANTEAFF. This chain links TRBV5-4 with TRBJ1-1, with D tentatively TRBD1 (5 bases). Trimming removed 5 bases from V and 1 base from J, with 15 bases in between. Germline V lookup: CDR1 SGHNT, CDR2 YYREEE (reference sequence). The CDR3 extends over 15 amino acids.

On this clone itself: No DNA is shown, since the ends of the CDR3 on it are uncertain; the CDR3 is the one TCRdb lists. The chain couples TRBV21-1 to TRBJ2-7; the table calls TRBD1, which could not be checked here. TRBV21-1 is an annotated pseudogene. The CDR3 spans 18 amino acids, including both terminal residues. The CDR3 is CASSKVGQGARGPYEQYF.

Details on this clone: The junction departs from the called germline gene at one end, perhaps through a read error. The rearrangement joins TRBV7-9 to TRBJ2-3; possible D gene TRBD2, 6 bases. This CDR3 contains 15 residues. Germline CDR1 SEHNR, CDR2 FQNEAQ (reference sequence). CDR3 loop: CSSSLRDLHTDTQYF. In nucleotides, the CDR3 is TGTTCCAGCAGCTTAAGGGACTTACACACAGATACGCAGTATTTT.

The rearrangement links TRBV4-1 to TRBJ2-5, with D possibly matching TRBD2 (6 bases). The CDR3 spans 16 residues. Germline loops: CDR1 MGHRA, CDR2 YSYEKL. V lost 1 base to trimming and J lost 7 bases, with 19 bases between them. The CDR3 DNA reads as TGCGCCAGCAGCCAAGTGGGGGGTGCAGGTCCTGGGACCCAGTACTTC. Residues: CASSQVGGAGPGTQYF.

The rearrangement joins TRBV5-1 to TRBJ2-2, with D possibly matching TRBD2 (5 bases). V lost 4 bases, J lost 3 bases, and 13 bases lay in between. CDR3 length equals 15 residues. Germline V gene sequence: CDR1 SGHRS, CDR2 YFSETQ. CDR3 DNA sequence: TGCGCCAGCAGCAATGGCCTCGGGGACACCGGGGAGCTGTTTTTT. Its protein is CASSNGLGDTGELFF.

This clone turned up a few times. The chain carries TRBV4-2 and TRBJ2-5, with D possibly TRBD2 on 6 matching bases. Per germline, CDR1 LGHNA and CDR2 YNFKEQ. V lost 0 bases and J lost 0, with 26 bases in between. The CDR3 loop spans 21 amino acids. The CDR3: CASSQDLIERPGLENQETQYF. The DNA for the CDR3 is TGTGCCAGCAGCCAAGATCTTATCGAGCGGCCGGGACTGGAAAACCAAGAGACCCAGTACTTC.

The chain links TRBV2 to TRBJ2-7, with 12 bases that match TRBD2. This CDR3 spans 15 amino acids. CDR1 is SNHLY and CDR2 is FYNNEI in the germline V gene. V lost 6 bases, J lost 4 bases, and 7 bases stayed unmatched. CDR3 coding DNA: TGTGCCAGCAGACGGACTAGCGGGGTCCTTTACGAGCAGTACTTC. As protein: CASRRTSGVLYEQYF.

In this sample, this clone turned up a few times. V gene TRBV11-2 combines with J gene TRBJ2-2, with 7 bases lining up with TRBD1. This CDR3 spans 15 amino acids. The junction had 8 bases not matched to a gene; V was cut back by 5 bases and J by 5 bases. Germline CDR1 and CDR2: SGHAT and FQNNGV. The CDR3 spells CASSPRQGWTGELFF. CDR3 nucleotides: TGTGCCAGCAGCCCCCGACAGGGATGGACCGGGGAGCTGTTTTTT.

The chain uses TRBV4-3 and TRBJ2-7, with D tentatively TRBD2 (6 bases). The germline V and J ends were trimmed by 0 bases and 3 bases, with 9 bases remaining between them. The CDR3 sequence is 14 residues long. CDR1 and CDR2 (germline): LGHNA, YSLEER. This CDR3 is CASSQEGLYYEQYF. In DNA form, the CDR3 reads TGCGCCAGCAGCCAAGAGGGACTTTACTACGAGCAGTACTTC.

This clone was counted a few times. The chain couples TRBV5-1 to TRBJ2-3; the match to TRBD1 covers 7 bases. Germline lookup yields CDR1 SGHRS and CDR2 YFSETQ. The CDR3 covers 15 residues. V lost 0 bases, J lost 3 bases, and 4 bases stayed unmatched. The CDR3: CASSLGQGVTDTQYF. The CDR3 DNA reads as TGCGCCAGCAGCTTGGGCCAGGGGGTGACAGATACGCAGTATTTT.

The gene calls are TRBV28 and TRBJ1-3; maybe TRBD1 (6 bases). With 5 bases removed from V and 2 bases from J, the gap between germline ends came to 7 bases. The CDR3 is made up of 13 amino acids. Germline V gene sequence: CDR1 MDHEN, CDR2 SYDVKM. The CDR3 DNA reads TGTGCCAGCAGTACAGGGACTGGAAACACCATATATTTT. It encodes CASSTGTGNTIYF.

The gene calls are TRBV30 and TRBJ2-1; 10 bases are shared with TRBD1. CDR3 length equals 13 residues. After removal of 4 bases from V and 6 bases from J, the junction contained 3 bases not matched to a gene. CDR1 is GTSNPN and CDR2 is SVGIG in the germline V gene (reference sequence). CDR3 loop: CAWMRTGGNEQFF. The CDR3 bases are TGTGCCTGGATGAGGACAGGGGGCAATGAGCAGTTCTTC.

This chain joins TRBV14 and TRBJ2-7; possibly TRBD1 for D (5 bases). V was trimmed by 1 base and J by 0 bases, leaving 16 bases between them. The CDR3 consists of 17 residues. Germline V CDR1 and CDR2: SGHDN, FVKESK. The CDR3 spells CASSQALTVPSSYEQYF. CDR3 DNA: TGTGCCAGCAGCCAAGCCCTGACAGTCCCAAGCTCCTACGAGCAGTACTTC.

The chain links TRBV2 to TRBJ2-5; D might be TRBD1 (7 bases). The better agreement between TRBJ2-7 and the DNA end casts doubt on the J call. Germline lookup yields CDR1 SNHLY and CDR2 FYNNEI. The CDR3 covers 15 residues. This chain's CDR3 is CASSDTRDSSYEQYF. The DNA for the CDR3 is TGTGCCAGCAGTGATACGCGGGACAGCTCCTACGAGCAGTACTTC.